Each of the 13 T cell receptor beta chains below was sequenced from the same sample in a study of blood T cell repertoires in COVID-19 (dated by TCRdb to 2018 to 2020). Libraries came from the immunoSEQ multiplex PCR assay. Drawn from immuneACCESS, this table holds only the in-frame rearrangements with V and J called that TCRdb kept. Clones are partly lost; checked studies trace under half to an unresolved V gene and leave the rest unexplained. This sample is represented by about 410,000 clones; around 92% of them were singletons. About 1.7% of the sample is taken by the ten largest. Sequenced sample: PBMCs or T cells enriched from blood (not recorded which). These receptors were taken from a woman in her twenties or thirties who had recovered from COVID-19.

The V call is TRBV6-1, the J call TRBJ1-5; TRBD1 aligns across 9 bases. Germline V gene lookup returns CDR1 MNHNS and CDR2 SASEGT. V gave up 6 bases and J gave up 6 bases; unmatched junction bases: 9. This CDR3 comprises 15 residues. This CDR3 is CASSLDRGSGQPQHF. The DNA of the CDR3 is TGTGCCAGCAGCTTGGACAGGGGAAGCGGTCAGCCCCAGCATTTT.

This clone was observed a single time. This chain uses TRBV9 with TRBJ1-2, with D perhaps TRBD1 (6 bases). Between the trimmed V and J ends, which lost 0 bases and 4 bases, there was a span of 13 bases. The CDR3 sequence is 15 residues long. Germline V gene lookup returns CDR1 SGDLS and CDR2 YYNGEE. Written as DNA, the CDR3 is TGTGCCAGCAGCGTAGCAGGGACACCTCCCTATGGCTACACCTTC. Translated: CASSVAGTPPYGYTF.

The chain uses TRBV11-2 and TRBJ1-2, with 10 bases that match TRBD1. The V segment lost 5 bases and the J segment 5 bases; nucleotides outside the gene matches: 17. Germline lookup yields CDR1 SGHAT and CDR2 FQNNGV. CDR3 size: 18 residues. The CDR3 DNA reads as TGTGCCAGCAGCCCAAGACAGGGGGCCTCGCCTTTGGGGTATGGCTACACCTTC. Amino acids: CASSPRQGASPLGYGYTF.

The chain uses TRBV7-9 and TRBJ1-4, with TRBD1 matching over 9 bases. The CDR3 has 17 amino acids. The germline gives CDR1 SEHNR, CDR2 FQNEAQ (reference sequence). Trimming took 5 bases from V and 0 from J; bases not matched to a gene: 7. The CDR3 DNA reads TGTGCCAGCAGCCCCGGGACAGGGACCCCAACTAATGAAAAACTGTTTTTT. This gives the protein CASSPGTGTPTNEKLFF.

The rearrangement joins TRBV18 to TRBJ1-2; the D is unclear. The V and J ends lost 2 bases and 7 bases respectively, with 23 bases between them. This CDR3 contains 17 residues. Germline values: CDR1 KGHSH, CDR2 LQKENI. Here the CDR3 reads CASSPVGGQYDAFGYTF. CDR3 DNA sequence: TGTGCCAGCTCACCAGTTGGTGGGCAGTATGATGCGTTTGGCTACACCTTC.

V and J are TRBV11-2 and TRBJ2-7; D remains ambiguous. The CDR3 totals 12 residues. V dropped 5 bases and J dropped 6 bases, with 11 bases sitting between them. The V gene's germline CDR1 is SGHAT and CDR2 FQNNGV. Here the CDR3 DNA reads TGTGCCAGCAGCACTTCCGGTTTCGAGCAGTACTTC. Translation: CASSTSGFEQYF.

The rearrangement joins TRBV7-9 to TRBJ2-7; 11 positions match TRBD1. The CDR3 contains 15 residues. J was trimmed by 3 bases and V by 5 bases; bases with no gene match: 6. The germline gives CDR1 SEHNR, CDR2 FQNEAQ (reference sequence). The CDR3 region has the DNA TGTGCCAGCAGCCCCCCCGGGACAGGGGGCTACGAGCAGTACTTC. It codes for CASSPPGTGGYEQYF. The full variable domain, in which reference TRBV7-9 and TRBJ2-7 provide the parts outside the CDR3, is DTGVSQNPRHKITKRGQNVTFRCDPISEHNRLYWYRQTLGQGPEFLTYFQNEAQLEKSRLLSDRFSAERPKGSFSTLEIQRTEQGDSAMYLCASSPPGTGGYEQYFGPGTRLTVT.

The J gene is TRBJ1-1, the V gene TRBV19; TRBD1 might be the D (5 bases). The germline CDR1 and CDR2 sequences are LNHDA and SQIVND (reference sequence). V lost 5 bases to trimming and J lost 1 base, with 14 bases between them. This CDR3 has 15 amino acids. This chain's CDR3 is CASSQGRRPNTEAFF. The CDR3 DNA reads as TGTGCCAGTAGTCAGGGCAGGCGTCCGAACACTGAAGCTTTCTTT.

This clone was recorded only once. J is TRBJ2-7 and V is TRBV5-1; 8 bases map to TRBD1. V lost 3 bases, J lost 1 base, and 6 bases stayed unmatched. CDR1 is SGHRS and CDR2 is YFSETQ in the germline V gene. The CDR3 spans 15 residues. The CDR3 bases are TGCGCCAGCAGCTCGGGACAGGCCCCGTCCTACGAGCAGTACTTC. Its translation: CASSSGQAPSYEQYF. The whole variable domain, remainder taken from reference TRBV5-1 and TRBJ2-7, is KAGVTQTPRYLIKTRGQQVTLSCSPISGHRSVSWYQQTPGQGLQFLFEYFSETQRNKGNFPGRFSGRQFSNSRSEMNVSTLELGDSALYLCASSSGQAPSYEQYFGPGTRLTVT.

CDR3 bases: TGTGCCAGCAGCCGTGCAGGGTCCTACGAGCAGTACTTC. Translation gives CASSRAGSYEQYF. The chain combines TRBV11-2 with TRBJ2-7; possible D gene TRBD1, 5 bases. From germline, CDR1 is SGHAT and CDR2 FQNNGV. The CDR3 length is 13 residues. The ends were cut back, 5 bases at V and 1 base at J, with 9 bases in the middle.

The CDR3 loop reads CAISEFGNQPQHF. CDR3 DNA sequence: TGTGCCATCAGTGAATTCGGCAATCAGCCCCAGCATTTT. The chain carries TRBV10-3 and TRBJ1-5; D is undetermined. CDR1 ENHRY and CDR2 SYGVKD come from the germline V gene. V was clipped by 3 bases and J by 2 bases, with 5 bases between them. This CDR3 comprises 13 residues.

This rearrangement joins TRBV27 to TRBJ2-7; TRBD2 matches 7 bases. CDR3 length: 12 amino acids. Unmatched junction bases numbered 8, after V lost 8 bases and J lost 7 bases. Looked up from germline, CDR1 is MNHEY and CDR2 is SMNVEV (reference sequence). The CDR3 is CASGRGGVEQYF. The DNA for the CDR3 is TGTGCCAGCGGGAGGGGTGGAGTGGAGCAGTACTTC.

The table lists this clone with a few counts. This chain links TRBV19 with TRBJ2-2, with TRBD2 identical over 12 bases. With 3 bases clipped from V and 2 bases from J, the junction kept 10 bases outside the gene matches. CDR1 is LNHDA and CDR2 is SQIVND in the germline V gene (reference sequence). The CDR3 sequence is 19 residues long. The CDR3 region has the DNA TGTGCCAGTAGTATGGGACCGGGACTAGCGGGTCTAAACACCGGGGAGCTGTTTTTT. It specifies CASSMGPGLAGLNTGELFF.